A single TCR beta chain is shown here with its context. This specimen belongs to a study of blood T cell repertoires in COVID-19. The wider study: COVID-19 samples, acute and convalescent, were from the United States, Italy and Spain. Nucleic acid was either cDNA or gDNA, and it came from T cells, B-cell-depleted T cells, or PBMCs.

Trimming took off 0 bases at V and 5 bases at J, with 16 bases between the two ends. The CDR3 consists of 16 residues. Germline loops: CDR1 ENHRY, CDR2 SYGVKD. Per the original data handling: The assay estimated nucleated cells by amplifying reference gene primers. Profiling relied on immunoSEQ multiplex PCR, and the TCRdb table lists in-frame clones only, not all of them. V and J calls and clone size are as listed in that table; D and trimming were resolved from the DNA. The table has roughly 150,000 clones, roughly 77% seen once; the top ten hold 11%. This sequence was found in a human donor in a cohort sampled during active COVID-19. The sample consisted of peripheral blood. This chain connects TRBV10-3 to TRBJ2-5, with D possibly matching TRBD1 (6 bases). In DNA, the CDR3 is TGTGCCATCAGTGAGTCGAGCCTGGGGGCGGGTGAGACCCAGTACTTC. It encodes CAISESSLGAGETQYF.